This T cell receptor (beta chain) derives from a study of OX40 agonist ivuxolimab in advanced cancers. Study-wide context: The costimulatory receptor OX40 (CD134) was targeted by ivuxolimab, a fully human IgG2 agonistic monoclonal antibody. Intravenous ivuxolimab was administered to patients every 2 weeks at six dose levels: 0.01, 0.1, 0.3, 1.5, 3 and 10 mg/kg. Among the roughly 52 dose-escalation patients, about 19 had hepatocellular carcinoma, about 15 melanoma, 9 renal cell carcinoma and 9 head and neck cancer. In the dose-escalation cohort, more than 75% of patients were male, and the mean age was roughly 60 years, with a range of roughly 20 to 79. Patients were allowed to have had prior anti-PD-1, anti-PD-L1 or anti-CTLA-4 therapy, and roughly two fifths of the dose-escalation patients had been treated with checkpoint inhibitors. Partial responses occurred in three dose-escalation patients: two with cutaneous melanoma and one with hepatocellular carcinoma. Peripheral TCRbeta sequencing was intended to test whether TCR sequence diversity was altered and clonal T-cell expansion was caused by ivuxolimab. The paper reports the monotherapy dose-escalation portion (N = 52 patients) of the phase I ivuxolimab trial. What the study reported, not specific to this receptor: Partial responders in the 0.1-3.0 mg/kg groups had among the lowest normalized peripheral clonal expansion, especially among CD8+ T cells. Clonal expansion of both CD4+ and CD8+ blood T cells was observed from baseline to week 6 at doses 0.1 to 3.0 mg/kg. After ivuxolimab, CD8+ T cells had more expanded clones than CD4+ T cells on average. Low levels of normalized T-cell clonal expansion were also seen in some nonresponding patients. The antigen specificity of the peripheral T cells that underwent clonal expansion was not determined.

The trial excluded patients who had a history of autoimmune disease or were on systemic immunosuppression. Peripheral blood for TCR sequencing was drawn from every dose cohort at baseline, at cycle 4 day 1 and at cycle 7 day 1. Samples were obtained from an open-label, multicenter, first-in-human phase I dose-escalation trial of ivuxolimab. Adults with locally advanced or metastatic melanoma, renal cell, hepatocellular, or head and neck squamous cell carcinoma were enrolled in the trial. Before TCR sequencing, CD4+ T cells and CD8+ T cells from peripheral blood were sorted into separate populations. Only a few counts were recorded for this clone. The antigen this receptor binds is unknown. Per-base quality was not reported, and no clone a single base away is much larger than it. Ends trimmed: V by 1 base, J by 4 bases; bases unmatched to a gene: 4. From the cysteine through the phenylalanine, the CDR3 covers 15 amino acids. Left in the record is the CDR3 DNA by itself, 45 bases read in frame from the first base. From the germline V gene, CDR1 is SGHDT and CDR2 is YYEEEE.

Genomic DNA was isolated from the sorted cells so that the TCRbeta CDR3 region could be sequenced. The immunoSEQ Assay was used to sequence the TCRbeta CDR3 regions. TCRdb re-hosts the immuneACCESS table, in-frame sequences only. Its copies lack some clones; in the studies checked, an unresolved V gene accounts for under half of them, and the cause for the rest is not known. The sample table contains 45,000 to 50,000 clones; only one count was recorded for approximately 90% of them. Of the sample, 52% is held by the ten largest clones. Recombination linked TRBV5-6 to TRBJ1-3, with 8 bases in between that match TRBD1. This specimen was CD4+ or CD8+ T cells sorted from blood, taken in a trial of the OX40 agonist ivuxolimab. The TCR comes from an adult with an advanced solid tumor such as melanoma, head and neck, liver or kidney cancer. In nucleotide form, the sequence is TGTGCCAGCAGCTTGCAGGGGGCGCCAGGAAACACCATATATTTT. Its amino acids are CASSLQGAPGNTIYF.